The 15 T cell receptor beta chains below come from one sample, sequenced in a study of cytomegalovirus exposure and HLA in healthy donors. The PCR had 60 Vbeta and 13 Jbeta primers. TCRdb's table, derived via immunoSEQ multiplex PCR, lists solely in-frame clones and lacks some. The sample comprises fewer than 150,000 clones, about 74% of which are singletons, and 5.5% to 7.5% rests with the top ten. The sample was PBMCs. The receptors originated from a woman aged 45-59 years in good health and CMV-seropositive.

The CDR3 loop reads CASSETGPGANVLTF. CDR3 bases: TGCGCCAGCAGCGAGACAGGGCCCGGGGCCAACGTCCTGACTTTC. This rearrangement joins TRBV5-1 to TRBJ2-6; 7 bases are a match to TRBD1. CDR1 SGHRS and CDR2 YFSETQ come from the germline V gene. With V trimmed by 4 bases and J by 4 bases, 5 bases remained unmatched. There are 15 residues in the CDR3. Looking up the rest from reference TRBV5-1 and TRBJ2-6 gives the full variable domain: KAGVTQTPRYLIKTRGQQVTLSCSPISGHRSVSWYQQTPGQGLQFLFEYFSETQRNKGNFPGRFSGRQFSNSRSEMNVSTLELGDSALYLCASSETGPGANVLTFGAGSRLTVL.

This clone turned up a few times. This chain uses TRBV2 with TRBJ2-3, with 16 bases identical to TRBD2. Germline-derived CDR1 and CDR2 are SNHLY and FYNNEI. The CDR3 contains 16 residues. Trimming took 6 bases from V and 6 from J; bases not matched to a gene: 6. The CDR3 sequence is CASSSGLAGGYDTQYF. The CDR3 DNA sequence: TGTGCCAGCAGCTCGGGACTAGCGGGGGGGTACGATACGCAGTATTTT.

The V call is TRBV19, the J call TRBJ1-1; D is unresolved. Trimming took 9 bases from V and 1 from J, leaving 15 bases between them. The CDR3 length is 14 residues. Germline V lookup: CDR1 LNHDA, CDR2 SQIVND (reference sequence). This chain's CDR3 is CASPPERGNTEAFF. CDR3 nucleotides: TGTGCCAGCCCCCCCGAGCGTGGGAACACTGAAGCTTTCTTT. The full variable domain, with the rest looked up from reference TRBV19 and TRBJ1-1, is DGGITQSPKYLFRKEGQNVTLSCEQNLNHDAMYWYRQDPGQGLRLIYYSQIVNDFQKGDIAEGYSVSREKKESFPLTVTSAQKNPTAFYLCASPPERGNTEAFFGQGTRLTVV.

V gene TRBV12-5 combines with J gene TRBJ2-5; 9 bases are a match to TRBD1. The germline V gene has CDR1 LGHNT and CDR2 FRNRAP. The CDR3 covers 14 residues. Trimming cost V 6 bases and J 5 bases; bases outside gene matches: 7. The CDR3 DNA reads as TGTGCTAGTGGGTCCGGGACAGGGTTTGAGACCCAGTACTTC. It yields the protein CASGSGTGFETQYF.

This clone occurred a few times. The CDR3 protein is CSVRTGGSETQYF. CDR3 nucleotides: TGCAGCGTTCGGACAGGGGGTTCGGAGACCCAGTACTTC. The chain recombines TRBV29-1 with TRBJ2-5; 10 bases map to TRBD1. V trimming: 5 bases; J trimming: 5 bases; junction bases outside the gene matches: 5. The CDR3 is made up of 13 amino acids. The germline V gene has CDR1 SQVTM and CDR2 ANQGSEA.

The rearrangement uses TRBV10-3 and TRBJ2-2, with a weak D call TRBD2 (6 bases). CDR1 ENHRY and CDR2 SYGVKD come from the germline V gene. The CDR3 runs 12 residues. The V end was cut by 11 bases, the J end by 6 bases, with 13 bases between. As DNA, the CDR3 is TGTGCCCTCGGGAGTAGTGCCGGGGAGCTGTTTTTT. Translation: CALGSSAGELFF.

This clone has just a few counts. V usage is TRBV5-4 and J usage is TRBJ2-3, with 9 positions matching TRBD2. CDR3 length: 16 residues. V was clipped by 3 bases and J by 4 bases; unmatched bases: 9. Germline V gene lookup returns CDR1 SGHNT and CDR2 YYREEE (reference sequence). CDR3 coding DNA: TGTGCCAGCAGCTCTGTTATGCGCGGGGGGGCAGATACGCAGTATTTT. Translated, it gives CASSSVMRGGADTQYF.

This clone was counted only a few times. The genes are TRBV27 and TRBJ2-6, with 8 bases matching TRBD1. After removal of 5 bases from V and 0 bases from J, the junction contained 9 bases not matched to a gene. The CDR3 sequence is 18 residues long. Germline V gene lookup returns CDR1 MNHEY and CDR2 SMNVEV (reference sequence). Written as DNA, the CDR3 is TGTGCCAGCAGTCCCGAGGGACAGGAGTACTCTGGGGCCAACGTCCTGACTTTC. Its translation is CASSPEGQEYSGANVLTF.

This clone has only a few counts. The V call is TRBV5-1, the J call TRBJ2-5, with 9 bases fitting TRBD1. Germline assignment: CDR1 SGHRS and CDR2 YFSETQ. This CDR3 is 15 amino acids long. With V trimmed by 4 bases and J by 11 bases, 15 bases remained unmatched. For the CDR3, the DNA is TGCGCCAGCAGCGACCCGGGACAGGGCTTAGGGGAGCAGTACTTC. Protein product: CASSDPGQGLGEQYF.

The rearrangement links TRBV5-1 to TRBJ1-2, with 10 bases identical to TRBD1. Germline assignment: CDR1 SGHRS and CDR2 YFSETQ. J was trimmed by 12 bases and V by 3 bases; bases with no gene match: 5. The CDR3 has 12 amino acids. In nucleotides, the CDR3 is TGCGCCAGCAGCTCCCGGACAGGGGGTAACACCTTC. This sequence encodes CASSSRTGGNTF.

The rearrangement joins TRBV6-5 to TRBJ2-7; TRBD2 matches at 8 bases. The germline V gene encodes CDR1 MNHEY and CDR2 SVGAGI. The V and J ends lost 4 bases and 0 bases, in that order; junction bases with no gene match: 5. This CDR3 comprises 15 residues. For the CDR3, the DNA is TGTGCCAGCAGTTCCCCCGGGACTAGCTCCTACGAGCAGTACTTC. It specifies CASSSPGTSSYEQYF.

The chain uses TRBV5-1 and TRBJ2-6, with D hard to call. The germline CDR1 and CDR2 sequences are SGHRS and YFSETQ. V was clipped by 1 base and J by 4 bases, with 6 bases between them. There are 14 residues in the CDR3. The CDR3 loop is CASSLTPGANVLTF. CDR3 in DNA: TGCGCCAGCAGCTTGACTCCGGGGGCCAACGTCCTGACTTTC.

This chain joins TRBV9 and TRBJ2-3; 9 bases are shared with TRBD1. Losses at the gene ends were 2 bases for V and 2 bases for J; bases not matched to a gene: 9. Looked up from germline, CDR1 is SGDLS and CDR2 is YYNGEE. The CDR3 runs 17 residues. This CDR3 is CASSVEDRGLNTDTQYF. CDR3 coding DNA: TGTGCCAGCAGCGTGGAGGACAGGGGACTGAACACAGATACGCAGTATTTT.

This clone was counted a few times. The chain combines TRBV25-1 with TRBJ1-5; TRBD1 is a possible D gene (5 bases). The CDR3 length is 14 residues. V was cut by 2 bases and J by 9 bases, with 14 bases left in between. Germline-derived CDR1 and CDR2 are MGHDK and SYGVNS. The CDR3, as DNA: TGTGCCAGCAGTGAAGGGGGGGGGTCCGGGCCCCAGCATTTT. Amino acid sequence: CASSEGGGSGPQHF.

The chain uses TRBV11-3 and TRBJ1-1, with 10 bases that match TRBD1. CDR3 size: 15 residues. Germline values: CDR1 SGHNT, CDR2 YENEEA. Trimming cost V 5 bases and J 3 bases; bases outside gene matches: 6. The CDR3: CASSPRTGGDTEAFF. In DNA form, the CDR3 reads TGTGCCAGCAGCCCCCGGACAGGGGGTGACACTGAAGCTTTCTTT.